The 10 T cell receptor beta chains given below trace back to one sample, sequenced in a study of blood T cell repertoires in COVID-19. The method was immunoSEQ multiplex PCR; TCRdb's version includes in-frame clones alone and lacks a portion of them. The table shows about 380,000 clones, with roughly 86% occurring only once. The sequencing input was peripheral blood. The receptors stem from a human donor with acute or convalescent COVID-19. The donor label of this sample is uncertain.

The V gene is TRBV28, the J gene TRBJ1-3, with no clear D. V was shortened by 3 bases and J by 5 bases, with 5 bases between the two germline ends. CDR1 is MDHEN and CDR2 is SYDVKM in the germline V gene. The CDR3 contains 12 residues. Here the CDR3 reads CASSLSRNTIYF. CDR3 coding DNA: TGTGCCAGCAGTTTGTCAAGAAACACCATATATTTT.

V and J are TRBV27 and TRBJ2-1, with 11 bases lining up with TRBD2. CDR1 is MNHEY, CDR2 SMNVEV, per germline (reference sequence). There are 15 residues in the CDR3. Germline trimming cut 6 bases from V and 2 bases from J; bases unmatched to any gene: 3. The CDR3 region is CASRLAGAPYNEQFF. DNA for the CDR3: TGTGCCAGCAGACTAGCGGGAGCCCCCTACAATGAGCAGTTCTTC.

This clone has just one count. V and J are TRBV2 and TRBJ1-4; 7 positions match TRBD1. The CDR3 spans 15 residues. Unmatched junction bases numbered 15, after V lost 7 bases and J lost 10 bases. From germline, CDR1 is SNHLY and CDR2 FYNNEI. The CDR3 nucleotides are TGTGCCAGCACCTCACCCGGGACAGCCAGATCAAAACTGTTTTTT. This translates into CASTSPGTARSKLFF.

The chain has TRBV5-6 and TRBJ1-2; TRBD1 matches at 9 bases. The trim removed 2 bases at V and 8 bases at J, leaving 10 bases unmatched. The CDR3 extends over 15 amino acids. Germline V lookup: CDR1 SGHDT, CDR2 YYEEEE. The CDR3 is CASSFRDREAEGYTF. Written as DNA, the CDR3 is TGTGCCAGCAGCTTCCGGGACAGGGAGGCGGAGGGCTACACCTTC. Together with reference TRBV5-6 and TRBJ1-2, the CDR3 gives the full variable domain: DAGVTQSPTHLIKTRGQQVTLRCSPKSGHDTVSWYQQALGQGPQFIFQYYEEEERQRGNFPDRFSGHQFPNYSSELNVNALLLGDSALYLCASSFRDREAEGYTFGSGTRLTVV.

The chain carries TRBV5-4 and TRBJ2-5, with D perhaps matching TRBD2 (6 bases). Germline loops: CDR1 SGHNT, CDR2 YYREEE (reference sequence). The CDR3 consists of 16 residues. V gave up 4 bases and J gave up 0 bases, with 16 bases separating them. The CDR3 bases are TGTGCCAGCAGCGCACCCGGGACTCGGTACCAAGAGACCCAGTACTTC. Its translation is CASSAPGTRYQETQYF.

This clone was counted a few times. This chain joins TRBV24-1 and TRBJ2-1; TRBD2 matches at 7 bases. The V gene's germline CDR1 is KGHDR and CDR2 SFDVKD. CDR3 length: 13 amino acids. V was clipped by 4 bases and J by 7 bases; unmatched bases: 3. Written as DNA, the CDR3 is TGTGCCACCAGTGACATGGGAGGGAATGAGCAGTTCTTC. This codes for CATSDMGGNEQFF.

The chain combines TRBV7-2 with TRBJ1-6, with a possible D match to TRBD1 (5 bases). Germline V gene sequence: CDR1 SGHTA, CDR2 FQGNSA. Trimming removed 2 bases at V and 10 bases at J, with 15 bases between. The CDR3 covers 15 residues. The CDR3 bases are TGTGCCAGCAGCTTATTAGGGGTAAAAGGCTCACCCCTCCACTTT. Translated: CASSLLGVKGSPLHF.

The gene calls are TRBV6-5 and TRBJ1-1; D remains unclear. V dropped 4 bases and J dropped 0 bases, with 12 bases sitting between them. The CDR3 is 15 amino acids. Per germline, CDR1 MNHEY and CDR2 SVGAGI. CDR3 sequence reads: CASSSTQFMNTEAFF. Written as DNA, the CDR3 is TGTGCCAGCAGTTCAACCCAGTTCATGAACACTGAAGCTTTCTTT.

The V and J genes are TRBV5-1 and TRBJ2-3; 8 bases match TRBD2. This CDR3 contains 15 residues. J lost 2 bases, V lost 7 bases, and 9 bases had no gene match. Germline values: CDR1 SGHRS, CDR2 YFSETQ. The CDR3 sequence is CASDRGLAPTDTQYF. In nucleotides, the CDR3 is TGCGCCAGCGATCGAGGACTAGCCCCCACAGATACGCAGTATTTT.

CDR3 in DNA: TGTGCCAGCAGCCGGGGACTAGCGGGGGTGATCGAGCAGTACTTC. This sequence encodes CASSRGLAGVIEQYF. The chain is built from TRBV5-4 and TRBJ2-7; 14 bases are a match to TRBD2. This CDR3 is 15 amino acids long. The junction had 6 bases not matched to a gene; V was cut back by 4 bases and J by 6 bases. CDR1 is SGHNT, CDR2 YYREEE, per germline (reference sequence).